This T cell receptor (beta chain) was captured in a study of T cell responses to AZD1222 COVID-19 vaccine. Whole-study findings and limits: Among the donors, most were white British and more were female, and clonal diversity was possibly underestimated. Repertoire sampling occurred only after the peak T cell response.

This CDR3 has 15 residues. The V end lost 6 bases, the J end lost 5 bases, and 21 bases lay between the germline ends. Germline CDR1 reads SGHTS; CDR2 reads YDEGEE. Profiled with immunoSEQ multiplex PCR; TCRdb holds only in-frame clones, not every one. The data contain approximately 100,000 clones, around 91% of them singletons. Regarding this clone: The antigen is not known.

The chain employs TRBV5-8 and TRBJ2-7; D not resolved. This sequence was found in an adult who received the AZD1222 COVID-19 vaccine. Sequenced material: peripheral blood, taken 28 days after the second AZD1222 dose. This CDR3 reads CASNLSHPRANEQYF. The CDR3 coding sequence is TGTGCCAGCAACCTATCCCATCCCCGGGCCAACGAGCAGTACTTC.